The 20 T cell receptor beta chains below all came from one sample that was sequenced in a study of blood T cell repertoires in COVID-19. Here immunoSEQ multiplex PCR was the method, and the copy in TCRdb shows in-frame clones only, minus some. Of about 240,000 clones in the sample, about 83% are singletons; the top ten hold more than 5%. The sample taken for sequencing was peripheral blood. These receptors were collected from a human donor in a cohort sampled during active COVID-19.

The rearrangement uses TRBV11-1 and TRBJ2-7; 9 bases are shared with TRBD1. The CDR3 runs 15 residues. Germline lookup yields CDR1 SGHAT and CDR2 FQDESV (reference sequence). V lost 0 bases to trimming and J lost 5 bases; unmatched junction nucleotides: 5. The CDR3 DNA follows: TGTGCCAGCAGCTTAGCGGACAGGGGCGACGACGAGCAGTACTTC. It specifies CASSLADRGDDEQYF.

The chain uses TRBV28 and TRBJ2-7, with 9 bases aligning to TRBD1. V trimming: 5 bases; J trimming: 5 bases; junction bases outside the gene matches: 4. CDR3 size: 13 residues. Looked up from germline, CDR1 is MDHEN and CDR2 is SYDVKM. The CDR3 loop reads CASSHRGLHEQYF. The CDR3 DNA sequence: TGTGCCAGCAGTCACAGGGGGCTCCACGAGCAGTACTTC. Full variable domain (rest looked up from reference TRBV28 and TRBJ2-7): DVKVTQSSRYLVKRTGEKVFLECVQDMDHENMFWYRQDPGLGLRLIYFSYDVKMKEKGDIPEGYSVSREKKERFSLILESASTNQTSMYLCASSHRGLHEQYFGPGTRLTVT.

The chain couples TRBV4-1 to TRBJ2-1; D possibly corresponds to TRBD2 (5 bases). This CDR3 region has 13 residues. Germline V gene lookup returns CDR1 MGHRA and CDR2 YSYEKL. Between the trimmed V and J ends, which lost 0 bases and 14 bases, there was a span of 14 bases. CDR3 amino acids: CASSQDRVMEEFF. As DNA, the CDR3 is TGCGCCAGCAGCCAAGACCGGGTCATGGAGGAGTTCTTC.

The gene calls are TRBV29-1 and TRBJ2-1; D might be TRBD1 (5 bases). Trimming left V 8 bases short and J 3 bases short, with 20 bases between. This CDR3 comprises 15 residues. Germline V gives CDR1 SQVTM, CDR2 ANQGSEA. CDR3 in DNA: TGCAGCTCCGCGACCGCAGGGCTACGCTACAATGAGCAGTTCTTC. It codes for CSSATAGLRYNEQFF.

This chain links TRBV19 with TRBJ1-3; D might be TRBD1 (6 bases). Germline lookup yields CDR1 LNHDA and CDR2 SQIVND (reference sequence). The V end was cut by 2 bases, the J end by 0 bases, with 11 bases between. CDR3 length: 16 amino acids. The CDR3 region is CASSIMGQSSGNTIYF. In DNA form, the CDR3 reads TGTGCCAGTAGTATAATGGGACAAAGCTCTGGAAACACCATATATTTT.

The rearrangement joins TRBV27 to TRBJ2-2; D remains unclear. V was pared by 0 bases and J by 3 bases, with 5 bases between. The CDR3 length is 14 residues. Germline-derived CDR1 and CDR2 are MNHEY and SMNVEV (reference sequence). The CDR3 here is CASSLSRDTGELFF. CDR3 DNA: TGTGCCAGCAGTTTATCTCGAGACACCGGGGAGCTGTTTTTT.

The chain combines TRBV6-2 or TRBV6-3 with TRBJ1-5; TRBD1 aligns across 9 bases. In germline, CDR1 is MNHEY, CDR2 SVGEGT. CDR3 length: 14 amino acids. J gave up 7 bases and V 5 bases, and 6 bases lay outside the gene matches. The CDR3 protein is CASSVGQGGQPQHF. The CDR3, as DNA: TGTGCCAGCAGTGTGGGACAGGGTGGGCAGCCCCAGCATTTT.

This clone was detected a few times. The chain joins TRBV19 to TRBJ2-7; TRBD1 aligns across 10 bases. Germline V gives CDR1 LNHDA, CDR2 SQIVND (reference sequence). V lost 5 bases, J lost 6 bases, and 7 bases stayed unmatched. There are 14 residues in the CDR3. This CDR3 reads CASSPRTGGSEQYF. In DNA form, the CDR3 reads TGTGCCAGTAGTCCCCGGACAGGGGGGAGCGAGCAGTACTTC.

This chain joins TRBV5-1 and TRBJ1-1; 10 nucleotides match TRBD1. CDR1 SGHRS and CDR2 YFSETQ come from the germline V gene. V lost 5 bases and J lost 1; bases outside the gene matches: 8. The length of the CDR3 is 16 residues. The DNA for the CDR3 is TGCGCCAGCAGACAGGGACAGGGGACGCCGAACACTGAAGCTTTCTTT. It codes for CASRQGQGTPNTEAFF.

This clone appeared many times. The chain carries TRBV3-1 (or the pseudogene TRBV3-2) and TRBJ1-2; TRBD1 might be the D (5 bases). V lost 4 bases, J lost 6 bases, and 15 bases lay in between. CDR3 length: 14 residues. Germline CDR1 reads LGHDT; CDR2 reads YNNKEL (reference sequence). The DNA of the CDR3 is TGTGCCAGCAGCCCCTTAGTAGGGGCTAATGGCTACACCTTC. This encodes CASSPLVGANGYTF.

The DNA of the CDR3 is TGCGCCAGCCAGGGTTTTTCTGGAAACACCATATATTTT. Translation gives CASQGFSGNTIYF. The V gene is TRBV5-1, the J gene TRBJ1-3; perhaps TRBD1 as D (5 bases). V lost 7 bases, J lost 1 base, and 9 bases lay in between. CDR3 length equals 13 residues. Germline loops: CDR1 SGHRS, CDR2 YFSETQ.

V and J are TRBV3-1 (or the pseudogene TRBV3-2) and TRBJ1-1; TRBD1 is a possible D gene (6 bases). The CDR3 covers 13 residues. Per the germline V gene, CDR1 is LGHDT and CDR2 is YNNKEL (reference sequence). V was pared by 3 bases and J by 8 bases, with 13 bases between. CDR3 nucleotide sequence: TGTGCCAGCAGCCACCCCCAGGGGATAGAAGCTTTCTTT. Its translation is CASSHPQGIEAFF.

This clone has only one observation. The J gene is TRBJ2-6, the V gene TRBV2, with D tentatively TRBD1 (5 bases). The V gene's germline CDR1 is SNHLY and CDR2 FYNNEI. The CDR3 is 15 amino acids. V lost 10 bases and J lost 5, with 18 bases in between. The CDR3 loop is CAIQKSGIRANVLTF. CDR3 sequence (DNA): TGTGCCATCCAGAAATCAGGGATAAGGGCCAACGTCCTGACTTTC.

This chain links TRBV5-5 with TRBJ2-2, with 7 bases that match TRBD2. The V gene end was trimmed by 6 bases and the J gene end by 2 bases; junction bases not matched to a gene: 10. The CDR3 is 16 residues long. Germline CDR1 SGHKS, CDR2 YYEKEE (reference sequence). In nucleotides, the CDR3 is TGTGCCAGCATCCCGCCCAGCGGGGTAAACACCGGGGAGCTGTTTTTT. Protein sequence: CASIPPSGVNTGELFF.

The chain employs TRBV11-1 and TRBJ2-7, with 8 bases identical to TRBD1. The CDR3 contains 15 residues. Germline loops: CDR1 SGHAT, CDR2 FQDESV (reference sequence). V gave up 6 bases and J gave up 5 bases; unmatched junction bases: 12. The CDR3 is CASRQTGAIIHEQYF. The CDR3 nucleotides read TGTGCCAGCAGACAGACAGGGGCGATAATACACGAGCAGTACTTC. The full variable domain, in which reference TRBV11-1 and TRBJ2-7 provide the parts outside the CDR3, is EAEVAQSPRYKITEKSQAVAFWCDPISGHATLYWYRQILGQGPELLVQFQDESVVDDSQLPKDRFSAERLKGVDSTLKIQPAELGDSAMYLCASRQTGAIIHEQYFGPGTRLTVT.

V is TRBV6-5 and J is TRBJ1-1, with no clear D. V lost 8 bases and J 0 bases, leaving 10 bases between the germline ends. This CDR3 contains 13 residues. Germline CDR1 MNHEY, CDR2 SVGAGI. The CDR3, as DNA: TGTGCCAGCGGCCAAAACATGAACACTGAAGCTTTCTTT. Residues: CASGQNMNTEAFF.

The rearrangement uses TRBV27 and TRBJ2-5; maybe TRBD1 (6 bases). The CDR3 runs 15 residues. Germline lookup yields CDR1 MNHEY and CDR2 SMNVEV (reference sequence). V was trimmed by 6 bases and J by 5 bases, leaving 19 bases between them. CDR3 region: CASSVLGGEVETQYF. The CDR3 nucleotides read TGTGCCAGCAGCGTATTAGGGGGTGAGGTGGAGACCCAGTACTTC.

This rearrangement joins TRBV28 to TRBJ2-5; 10 nucleotides line up with TRBD2. This CDR3 spans 17 amino acids. Losses at the gene ends were 3 bases for V and 2 bases for J; bases not matched to a gene: 9. The germline gives CDR1 MDHEN, CDR2 SYDVKM. As DNA, the CDR3 is TGTGCCAGCAGTTTTGGGCTAGCGGGAGTAGGGCAAGAGACCCAGTACTTC. It yields the protein CASSFGLAGVGQETQYF. The whole variable domain, filled in from reference TRBV28 and TRBJ2-5, reads DVKVTQSSRYLVKRTGEKVFLECVQDMDHENMFWYRQDPGLGLRLIYFSYDVKMKEKGDIPEGYSVSREKKERFSLILESASTNQTSMYLCASSFGLAGVGQETQYFGPGTRLLVL.

This clone was seen only a few times. The V gene is TRBV15, the J gene TRBJ1-4; D unresolved. In germline, CDR1 is LNHNV, CDR2 YYDKDF (reference sequence). The CDR3 sequence is 15 residues long. V was clipped by 0 bases and J by 2 bases, with 7 bases between them. CDR3 in DNA: TGTGCCACCAGCAGAGAAATGGGCACTAATGAAAAACTGTTTTTT. Its protein is CATSREMGTNEKLFF.

The chain couples TRBV6-1 to TRBJ1-6, with a possible D match to TRBD1 (6 bases). Germline CDR1 MNHNS, CDR2 SASEGT. Trimming cost V 0 bases and J 7 bases, with 13 bases left between them. CDR3 length: 16 residues. The CDR3 reads CASSEAPGAGNSPLHF. The CDR3 nucleotides are TGTGCCAGCAGTGAAGCGCCAGGGGCAGGGAATTCACCCCTCCACTTT.